This T cell receptor (beta chain) was sequenced for a study of long-term antiretroviral therapy in people with HIV. About the study: When the earliest samples were collected, ART was typically delayed until CD4 counts fell.

Researchers report immunoSEQ v3.0 was run at survey level. Using immunoSEQ multiplex PCR, the repertoire was profiled, and TCRdb retains in-frame clones only, with some absent. Of approximately 24,000 clones in the sample, over 75% were seen once. CDR3 length: 18 residues. V was trimmed by 0 bases and J by 4 bases, leaving 21 bases between them. Germline CDR1 and CDR2: SGHRS and YFSETQ. This clonotype originated in a woman aged 25 to 45 with HIV. The rearrangement links TRBV5-1 to TRBJ2-3; either TRBD1 or TRBD2 may fit D (7 bases each). Sequenced here: unsorted PBMCs, sampled 1.1 years before starting antiretroviral therapy. This CDR3 is CASSLEGGSGVPADTQYF. The CDR3 bases are TGCGCCAGCAGCTTGGAAGGGGGCAGCGGGGTCCCGGCAGATACGCAGTATTTT. The full variable domain, its missing parts supplied by reference TRBV5-1 and TRBJ2-3, is KAGVTQTPRYLIKTRGQQVTLSCSPISGHRSVSWYQQTPGQGLQFLFEYFSETQRNKGNFPGRFSGRQFSNSRSEMNVSTLELGDSALYLCASSLEGGSGVPADTQYFGPGTRLTVL.